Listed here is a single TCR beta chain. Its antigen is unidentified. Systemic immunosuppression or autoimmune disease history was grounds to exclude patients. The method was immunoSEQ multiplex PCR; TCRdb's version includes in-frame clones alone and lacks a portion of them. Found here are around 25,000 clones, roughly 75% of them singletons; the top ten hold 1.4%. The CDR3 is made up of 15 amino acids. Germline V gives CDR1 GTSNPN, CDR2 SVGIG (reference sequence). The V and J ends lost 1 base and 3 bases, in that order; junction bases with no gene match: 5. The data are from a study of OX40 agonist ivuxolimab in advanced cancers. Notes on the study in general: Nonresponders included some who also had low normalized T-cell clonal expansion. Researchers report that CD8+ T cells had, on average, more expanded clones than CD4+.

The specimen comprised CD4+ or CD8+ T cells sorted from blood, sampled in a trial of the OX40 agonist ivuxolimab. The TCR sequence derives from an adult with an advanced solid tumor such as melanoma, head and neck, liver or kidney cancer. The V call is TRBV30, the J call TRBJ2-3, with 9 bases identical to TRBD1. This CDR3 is CAWSAGQGVTDTQYF. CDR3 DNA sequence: TGTGCCTGGAGTGCGGGACAGGGAGTTACAGATACGCAGTATTTT.